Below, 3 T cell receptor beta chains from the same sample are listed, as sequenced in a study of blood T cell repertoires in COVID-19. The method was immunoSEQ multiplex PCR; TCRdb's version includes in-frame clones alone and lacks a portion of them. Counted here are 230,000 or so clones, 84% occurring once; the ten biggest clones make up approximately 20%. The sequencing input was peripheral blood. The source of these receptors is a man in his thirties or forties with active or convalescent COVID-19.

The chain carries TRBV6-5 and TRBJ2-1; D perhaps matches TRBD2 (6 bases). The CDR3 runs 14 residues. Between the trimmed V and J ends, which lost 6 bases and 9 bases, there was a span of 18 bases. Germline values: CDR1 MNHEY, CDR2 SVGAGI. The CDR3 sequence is CASSRGTLGGEQFF. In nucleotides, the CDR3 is TGTGCCAGCAGCCGCGGGACTCTAGGTGGTGAGCAGTTCTTC.

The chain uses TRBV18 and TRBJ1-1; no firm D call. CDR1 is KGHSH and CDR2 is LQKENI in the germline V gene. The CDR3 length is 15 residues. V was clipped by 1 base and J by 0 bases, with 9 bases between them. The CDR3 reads CASSPRFGVNTEAFF. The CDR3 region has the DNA TGTGCCAGCTCACCACGGTTCGGGGTGAACACTGAAGCTTTCTTT.

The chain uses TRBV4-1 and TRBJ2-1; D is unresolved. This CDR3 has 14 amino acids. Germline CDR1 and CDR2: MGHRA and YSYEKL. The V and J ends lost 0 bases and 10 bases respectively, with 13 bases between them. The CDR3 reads CASSQDLPRSEQFF. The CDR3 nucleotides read TGCGCCAGCAGCCAAGATCTTCCGCGGAGCGAGCAGTTCTTC.